This T cell receptor (beta chain) comes out of a study of shared clonotypes between healthy human individuals. Evenly divided among several immunoSEQ plates was the genomic DNA of each subset. TCRdb's copy holds only in-frame clones and misses some; the assay was immunoSEQ multiplex PCR. This sample has around 1.4 million clones, with roughly 98.5% found just once. On this clone itself: What it recognizes is unknown.

V was shortened by 11 bases and J by 6 bases, with 17 bases between the two germline ends. CDR3 length: 13 amino acids. The germline CDR1 and CDR2 sequences are SNHLY and FYNNEI. Study-level points and caveats: How much donors shared clonotypes was expected to be affected by sequencing depth. Naive subsets usually exceeded memory subsets in estimated richness.

The sample was naive CD4+ T cells sorted from blood. Documented subset: CD45RA+ positively selected. The TCR was taken from a man under 40 in good health. This chain uses TRBV2 with TRBJ2-1, with D perhaps TRBD2 (5 bases). The CDR3 sequence is CASSSRVGNEQFF. DNA for the CDR3: TGTGCCTCGAGCTCGCGGGTAGGCAATGAGCAGTTCTTC.